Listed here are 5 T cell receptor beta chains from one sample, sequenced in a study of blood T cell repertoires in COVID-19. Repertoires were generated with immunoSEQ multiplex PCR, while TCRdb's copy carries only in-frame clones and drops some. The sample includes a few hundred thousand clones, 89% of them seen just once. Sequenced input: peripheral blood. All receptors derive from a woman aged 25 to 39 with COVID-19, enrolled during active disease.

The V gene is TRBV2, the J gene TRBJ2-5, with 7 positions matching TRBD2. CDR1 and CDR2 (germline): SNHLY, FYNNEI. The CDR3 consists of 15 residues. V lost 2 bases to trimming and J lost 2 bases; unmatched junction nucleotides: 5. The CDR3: CASSEWGGRQETQYF. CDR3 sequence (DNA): TGTGCCAGCAGTGAATGGGGGGGGAGACAAGAGACCCAGTACTTC.

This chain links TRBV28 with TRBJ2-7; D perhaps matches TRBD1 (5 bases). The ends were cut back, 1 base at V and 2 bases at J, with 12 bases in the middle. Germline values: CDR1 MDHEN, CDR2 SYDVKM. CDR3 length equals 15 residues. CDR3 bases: TGTGCCAGCAGTTTATCAGGGAACCATCCCTACGAGCAGTACTTC. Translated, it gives CASSLSGNHPYEQYF.

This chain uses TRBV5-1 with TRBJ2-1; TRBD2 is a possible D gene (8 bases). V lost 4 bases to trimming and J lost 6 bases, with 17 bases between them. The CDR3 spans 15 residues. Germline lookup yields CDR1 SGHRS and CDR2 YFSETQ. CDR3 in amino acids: CASSPGGTVSNEQFF. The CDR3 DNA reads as TGCGCCAGCAGCCCGGGGGGGACAGTCAGCAATGAGCAGTTCTTC. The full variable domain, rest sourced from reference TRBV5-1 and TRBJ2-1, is KAGVTQTPRYLIKTRGQQVTLSCSPISGHRSVSWYQQTPGQGLQFLFEYFSETQRNKGNFPGRFSGRQFSNSRSEMNVSTLELGDSALYLCASSPGGTVSNEQFFGPGTRLTVL.

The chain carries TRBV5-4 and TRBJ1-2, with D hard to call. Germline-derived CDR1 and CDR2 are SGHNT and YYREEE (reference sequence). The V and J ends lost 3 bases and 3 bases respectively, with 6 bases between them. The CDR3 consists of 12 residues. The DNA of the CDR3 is TGTGCCAGCAGCTCCGAGGACTATGGCTACACCTTC. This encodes CASSSEDYGYTF.

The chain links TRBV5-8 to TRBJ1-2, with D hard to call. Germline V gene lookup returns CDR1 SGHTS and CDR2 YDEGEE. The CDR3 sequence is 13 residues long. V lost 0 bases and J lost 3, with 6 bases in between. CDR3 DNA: TGTGCCAGCAGCTTGGCGGGGTACTATGGCTACACCTTC. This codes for CASSLAGYYGYTF.